This TCR beta chain was retrieved from a study of shared clonotypes between healthy human individuals. Comments on this clone: The target antigen is unknown.

Looked up from germline, CDR1 is SGHVS and CDR2 is FQNEAQ. V shed 1 base, J shed 4 bases, and the junction held 3 bases outside the gene matches. This CDR3 spans 15 amino acids. The study drew all its donors from Caucasian adults living in Nashville, Tennessee. The authors split each subset's genomic DNA evenly across several immunoSEQ plates. Here immunoSEQ multiplex PCR was the method, and the copy in TCRdb shows in-frame clones only, minus some. The data show 1.4 million or so clones, approximately 98.5% seen once. General study findings and limits: On the whole, naive subsets had larger estimated richness than memory subsets had. With a few donors compared, 4.5% to 6.5% of naive CD4 clonotypes were shared.

Sequenced: naive CD4+ T cells sorted from blood. Subset described: CD45RA+ positively selected. The chain links TRBV7-8 to TRBJ2-2, with 7 bases aligning to TRBD2. The receptor comes from a man aged 30 to 39 in good health. Here the CDR3 reads CASSLGGGSTGELFF. CDR3 sequence (DNA): TGTGCCAGCAGCTTAGGGGGAGGGTCCACCGGGGAGCTGTTTTTT.